This is a list of T cell receptor beta chains from one sample in a study of vaccination effects on CD4 cells after COVID-19. The method was immunoSEQ multiplex PCR; TCRdb's version includes in-frame clones alone and lacks a portion of them. The data show tens of thousands of clones, with 74% seen just once and about 17% held by the top ten. Their antigens are not known. This sample comprised CD4+ T cells from PBMCs cultured with HCoV-OC43 spike peptides, obtained after COVID-19 vaccination. The receptors shown here come from a human donor who received a COVID-19 vaccine. Both conserved end residues are trimmed from each CDR3.

len	v_gene	CDR3aa
13	TRBV10-3	ASRVAGSSYNEQF
14	TRBV7-9	ASSLTTSGMVVEQY
15	TRBV3-1/TRBV3-2	ASSPGLAGAGANVLT
10	TRBV12-3/TRBV12-4	ASSLISYEQY
13	TRBV5-1	ASSLRVGQGGEAF
12	TRBV4-2	ASSPRALGTEAF
14	TRBV6-1	ASSEALGGAAGELF
10	TRBV24-1	ATGTATETQY
12	TRBV7-2	ASSPQLAKNIQY
12	TRBV29-1	SVGSGQGYNEQF
12	TRBV7-2	ASSFDRVFYEQY
11	TRBV5-8	ASSLLDALEQF
11	TRBV5-4	ASSAETGNRLF
12	TRBV25-1	ASSEPTGLETQY
11	TRBV5-1	ASSLAAGTTLY
14	TRBV19	ASSIEIAGVGYEQY
14	TRBV7-2	ASSLAPTGGYSPLH
12	TRBV2	ASSQGYSNQPQH
13	TRBV28	ASSSGQGANYGYT
11	TRBV7-9	ASSPRTGDGYT
12	TRBV5-5	ASSFWQAQETQY
11	TRBV29-1	SAQGLAGGEQY
9	TRBV10-3	AISESRGYT
13	TRBV2	ASSSGPSINTEAF
11	TRBV30	AWMVGGDTEAF
12	TRBV4-1	ASSQVRGSGEAF
13	TRBV11-2	ASSPRQGPETEAF
12	TRBV10-1	ASSGTTNSYEQY
16	TRBV4-2	ASSQDGLAGSSYNEQF
12	TRBV28	ASSFSGPGVPQH
15	TRBV5-6	ASLDRTYGSYNSPLH
11	TRBV6-5	ASRKPRDSDQH
12	TRBV5-1	ASSLRTEADTQY
14	TRBV3-1/TRBV3-2	ASSEGAGTLANTIY
12	TRBV7-9	ASSLGLVPDTQY
10	TRBV15	ATSRDIGRPF
11	TRBV6-5	ASRRTNRAEAF
13	TRBV10-3	AISEFSGGADTQY
10	TRBV12-3/TRBV12-4	ASSLQRDTIY
17	TRBV27	ASSPNQRTGRYLNSPLH
11	TRBV28	ASSFPVGGGYT
13	TRBV19	ASSIEGRGLYEQY
12	TRBV18	ASSSTSANYEQY
11	TRBV25-1	ASSGRGNYGYT
11	TRBV14	ASSRGRNNEQF
12	TRBV18	ASSPPGLQETQY
10	TRBV29-1	SVGSGTGELF
15	TRBV5-1	ASSLTRLAGDVGELF
11	TRBV2	ASSGSRNTEAF
14	TRBV7-2	ASSFRETRISYEQY
17	TRBV19	ASSISLDRVSVGNSPLH
13	TRBV5-6	ASSLLGPNPYEQY
15	TRBV29-1	SVRSYSGGGTYNEQF
13	TRBV6-1	ASSEDAGGPNEQF